The clone carrying this T cell receptor beta chain was found a few times. Antigen specificity is unknown. These data come from a study of long-term antiretroviral therapy in people with HIV. Study conclusions and caveats: Blood collection from about 2003 to 2018 possibly occurred under older ART regimens. Clones that expanded before ART (that is, prior to treatment) dominated the repertoire at all time points.

Germline assignment: CDR1 MNHEY and CDR2 SVGAGI. The CDR3 length is 16 residues. V lost 1 base to trimming and J lost 2 bases, with 11 bases between them. The libraries were made with immunoSEQ v3.0 at survey level. Sequencing efforts were directed toward roughly 40,000-55,000 T-cell genomes per sample. Sequencing used immunoSEQ multiplex PCR; TCRdb keeps in-frame clones, though not all of them. Here the sample spans tens of thousands of clones, approximately 72% being singletons. The sequence derives from a man aged 50 to 59 with HIV. The chain carries TRBV6-5 and TRBJ2-2; D uncertain. Sequencing used unsorted PBMCs, obtained 3 years after starting antiretroviral therapy. CDR3 region: CASSYYGSPNTGELFF. The CDR3 nucleotides read TGTGCCAGCAGTTACTACGGCTCACCCAACACCGGGGAGCTGTTTTTT.